This T cell receptor (beta chain) was obtained from a study of blood T cells in healthy people across ages. Study-level results: More naive CD4+ cells and higher diversity marked long-lived donors relative to aged donors.

It was with a sample-barcoded 5' primer and a J-beta primer mix that a second PCR of about 6 to 12 cycles was run. TCRdb recomputed calls from the 5' RACE reads with MiXCR, one row per CDR3 protein. The data contain fewer than 900,000 distinct CDR3 sequences, 30% to 45% of them singletons. A note on this clonotype: Its antigen remains unknown.

In germline, CDR1 is SGHDN, CDR2 FVKESK. The CDR3 totals 16 residues. J gave up 7 bases and V 4 bases, and 11 bases lay outside the gene matches. The chain uses TRBV14 and TRBJ1-3; 9 bases match TRBD1. Sequencing was carried out using blood. The receptor was derived from a man younger than 35 in good health. CDR3 bases: TGTGCCAGCAGCCTAACCGGGACAGGGAGTGTGAACACCATATATTTT. The encoded protein is CASSLTGTGSVNTIYF.